This T cell receptor beta chain was recovered during a study of T cells in Graves' hyperthyroidism and ophthalmopathy. Study background: Peripheral blood was collected at initial diagnosis, before any treatment.

General study findings and limits: Most thyroid clonotypes with frequency above 0.001 were detected in blood. In the analysis, a 13 V-J model separated ophthalmopathy from stable hyperthyroidism.

The V gene lost 0 bases and the J gene lost 7 bases, with 21 bases spanning the gap. CDR3 length equals 16 residues. The germline V gene encodes CDR1 DFQATT and CDR2 SNEGSKA (reference sequence). The CDR3 regions of TCR beta were amplified from RNA transcripts. The HTBI primer set drove a first-round RT-PCR of the TCR CDR3. One entry per CDR3 protein results from TCRdb running MiXCR on the multiplex PCR reads. The sample has fewer than 650,000 distinct CDR3 sequences, approximately 13% seen once. This clonotype was counted only a few times. Antigen: not known. Extraction of PBMCs used roughly 9.3 ml of fresh peripheral blood.

This TCR was recovered from a woman aged 25 to 39 with Graves' hyperthyroidism that later progressed to Graves' ophthalmopathy. Source material: blood. The chain has TRBV20-1 and TRBJ1-2, with a weak D call TRBD1 (6 bases). The CDR3 DNA is TGCAGTGCTAGAGATCACGGGGGGCAACGCCCCCTTGGCTACACCTTC. Its protein product is CSARDHGGQRPLGYTF.